The 7 T cell receptor beta chains presented below share a single source sample, sequenced in a study of CD8 T cells in ankylosing spondylitis. Findings and limits, study-wide: One TCR beta motif, made up of roughly 8 highly homologous variants, appeared characteristic of ankylosing spondylitis blood.

Their antigens are not known. TCRdb reanalysed the 5' RACE reads using MiXCR and keeps one entry per CDR3 protein. The data contain 220,000 or so distinct CDR3 sequences, approximately 20% of them singletons. The sample consisted of blood, either unsorted or a sorted T cell fraction (not recorded which). Every receptor here comes from a male donor with ankylosing spondylitis.

As DNA, the CDR3 is TGTGCCAGCAGCCAAGATTGGGAGCGGGCGCGCAATGAGCAGTTCTTC. Its translation is CASSQDWERARNEQFF. The V call is TRBV3-1, the J call TRBJ2-1; a possible D gene is TRBD2 (6 bases). The ends were cut back, 0 bases at V and 6 bases at J, with 15 bases in the middle. The CDR3 length is 16 residues. Germline V lookup: CDR1 LGHDT, CDR2 YNNKEL (reference sequence).

This clonotype was observed a few times. The CDR3 DNA reads as TGTGCCAGCAGTCCAGGGACAGGGGGCCACGAGCAGTACTTC. Its translation is CASSPGTGGHEQYF. The V gene is TRBV6-1, the J gene TRBJ2-7; 12 bases are a match to TRBD1. Germline V lookup: CDR1 MNHNS, CDR2 SASEGT. CDR3 length: 14 amino acids. Germline trimming cut 5 bases from V and 5 bases from J; bases unmatched to any gene: 4.

This clonotype was found a few times. This chain links TRBV7-2 with TRBJ2-2; 10 bases match TRBD2. Germline CDR1 reads SGHTA; CDR2 reads FQGNSA. V lost 2 bases, J lost 9 bases, and 3 bases stayed unmatched. The CDR3 is 14 amino acids. The CDR3 sequence is CASSLLAGDRELFF. Here the CDR3 DNA reads TGTGCCAGCAGCTTACTAGCGGGGGACCGGGAGCTGTTTTTT.

This clonotype was observed a handful of times. The J gene is TRBJ1-6, the V gene TRBV4-2; 8 nucleotides align to TRBD1. The junction had 8 bases not matched to a gene; V was cut back by 4 bases and J by 9 bases. The CDR3 consists of 15 residues. CDR1 is LGHNA and CDR2 is YNFKEQ in the germline V gene. Here the CDR3 reads CASSPGQGFTSPLHF. The CDR3 region has the DNA TGTGCCAGCAGCCCCGGACAGGGTTTTACTTCACCCCTCCACTTT.

This clonotype was seen a few times. The chain couples TRBV5-1 to TRBJ1-1, with TRBD1 matching 9 bases. The J segment lost 4 bases and the V segment lost 4 bases, leaving 5 bases of the junction unmatched. There are 14 residues in the CDR3. In germline, CDR1 is SGHRS, CDR2 YFSETQ. The CDR3: CASSGGQGITEAFF. The CDR3 DNA sequence: TGCGCCAGCAGCGGCGGACAGGGGATCACTGAAGCTTTCTTT.

This clonotype has a handful of counts. CDR3 residues: CASSNGRLRAMNTEAFF. DNA of the CDR3: TGTGCCAGCTCGAATGGGCGACTCAGAGCCATGAACACTGAAGCTTTCTTT. The rearrangement links TRBV6-2 or TRBV6-3 to TRBJ1-1, with no clear D. V lost 8 bases and J lost 0, with 22 bases in between. Germline V CDR1 and CDR2: MNHEY, SVGEGT. This CDR3 is built from 17 residues.

Of note for this clonotype: A read error may explain this, as a much larger clone is one base away. The J gene is TRBJ2-1, the V gene TRBV4-1; D is tentatively TRBD1 or TRBD2 (5 bases each). Germline V lookup: CDR1 MGHRA, CDR2 YSYEKL. The CDR3 is made up of 13 amino acids. CDR3 in amino acids: CASSPGLGPEQSF. The CDR3, as DNA: TGCGCCAGCAGCCCAGGTTTGGGACCTGAGCAGTCCTTC.